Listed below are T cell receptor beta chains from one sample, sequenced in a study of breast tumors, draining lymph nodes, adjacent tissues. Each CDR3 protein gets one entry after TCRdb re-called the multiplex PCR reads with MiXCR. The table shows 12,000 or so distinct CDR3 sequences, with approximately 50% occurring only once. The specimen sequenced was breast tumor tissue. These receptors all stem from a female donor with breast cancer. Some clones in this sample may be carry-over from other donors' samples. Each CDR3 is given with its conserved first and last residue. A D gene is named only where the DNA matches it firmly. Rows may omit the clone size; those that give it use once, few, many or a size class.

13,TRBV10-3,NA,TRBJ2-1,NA,CAISDRRDAEQFF,TGTGCCATCAGCGATCGGAGGGACGCTGAGCAGTTCTTC
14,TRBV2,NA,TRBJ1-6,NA,CASTDRGRNSPLHF,TGTGCCAGCACGGATCGGGGTCGGAATTCACCCCTCCACTTT
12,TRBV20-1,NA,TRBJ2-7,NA,CSAVLQINEQYF,TGCAGTGCGGTCTTGCAGATCAACGAGCAGTACTTC
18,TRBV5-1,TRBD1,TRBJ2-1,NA,CASSLGTGGPSSYNEQFF,TGCGCCAGCAGCTTAGGGACAGGGGGTCCTAGCTCCTACAATGAGCAGTTCTTC
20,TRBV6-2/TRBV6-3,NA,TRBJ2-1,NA,CTSSHSMGPEDFSSYNEQFF,TGTACCAGCAGTCACTCGATGGGGCCGGAGGACTTTAGCTCCTACAATGAGCAGTTCTTC
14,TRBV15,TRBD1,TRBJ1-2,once,CATSSLGTGEGYTF,TGTGCCACCAGCAGCCTCGGGACAGGGGAAGGCTACACCTTC
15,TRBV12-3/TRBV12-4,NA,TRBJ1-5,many,CASSWRHTNNQPQHF,TGTGCCAGCAGTTGGAGACACACGAACAATCAGCCCCAGCATTTT
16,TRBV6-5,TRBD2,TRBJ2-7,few,CASSYFRTSGRYEQYF,TGTGCCAGCAGTTACTTTCGTACTAGCGGGAGGTACGAGCAGTACTTC
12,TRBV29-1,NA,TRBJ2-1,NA,CSVREGVSEQFF,TGCAGCGTTCGTGAAGGGGTGAGTGAGCAGTTCTTC
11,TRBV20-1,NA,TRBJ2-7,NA,CSARDPSEQSF,TGCAGTGCTAGAGATCCCAGCGAGCAGTCCTTC
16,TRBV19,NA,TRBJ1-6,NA,CASSMKGRSLNSPLHF,TGTGCCAGTAGTATGAAGGGGCGGAGCCTTAATTCACCCCTCCACTTT
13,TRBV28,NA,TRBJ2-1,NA,CASSLDGDNEQFF,TGTGCCAGCAGTCTCGACGGGGACAATGAGCAGTTCTTC